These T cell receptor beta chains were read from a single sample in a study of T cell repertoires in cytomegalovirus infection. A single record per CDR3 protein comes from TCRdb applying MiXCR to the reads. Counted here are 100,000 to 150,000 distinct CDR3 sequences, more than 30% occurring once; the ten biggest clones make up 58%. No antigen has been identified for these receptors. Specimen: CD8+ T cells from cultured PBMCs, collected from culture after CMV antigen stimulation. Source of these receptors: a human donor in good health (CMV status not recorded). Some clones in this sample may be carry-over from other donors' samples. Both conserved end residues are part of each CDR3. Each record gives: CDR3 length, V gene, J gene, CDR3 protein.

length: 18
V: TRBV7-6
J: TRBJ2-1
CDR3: CASSPDAAGTSGVHEQFF

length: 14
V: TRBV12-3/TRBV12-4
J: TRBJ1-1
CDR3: CASNDRGPGVGAFF

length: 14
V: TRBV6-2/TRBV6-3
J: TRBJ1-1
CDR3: CASSYPGRGTEAFF

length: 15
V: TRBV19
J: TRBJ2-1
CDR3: CASSISAGGYNEQFF

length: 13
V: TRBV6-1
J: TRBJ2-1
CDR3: CASSQVLYNEQFF

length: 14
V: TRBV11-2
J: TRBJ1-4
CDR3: CASSLGGGTEKLFF

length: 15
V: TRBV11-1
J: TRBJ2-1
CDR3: CASTESSGSLNEQFF

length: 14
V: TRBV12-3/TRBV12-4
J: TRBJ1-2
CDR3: CASSPGTRGYGYTF

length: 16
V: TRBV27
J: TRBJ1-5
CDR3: CASSLSNGGFNQPQHF

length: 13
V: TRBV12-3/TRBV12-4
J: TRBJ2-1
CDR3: CASSLAGTGEQFF

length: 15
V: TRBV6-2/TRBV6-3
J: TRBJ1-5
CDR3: CASSYMSGMEQPQHF

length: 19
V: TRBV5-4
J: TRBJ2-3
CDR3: CASSSLLGSGNPLGVTQYF

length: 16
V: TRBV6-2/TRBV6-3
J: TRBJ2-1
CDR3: CASSLTSGGRGNEQFF

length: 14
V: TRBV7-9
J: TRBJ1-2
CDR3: CASRPTGELYGYTF

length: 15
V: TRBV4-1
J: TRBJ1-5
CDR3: CASSQIRGGGQPQHF

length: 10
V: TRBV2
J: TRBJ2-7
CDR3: CASSDYEQYF

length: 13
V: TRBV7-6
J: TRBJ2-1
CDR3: CASSFGRDNEQFF

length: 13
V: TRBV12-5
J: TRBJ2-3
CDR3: CASGLEGSDTQYF

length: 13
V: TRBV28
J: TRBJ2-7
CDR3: CASSPTDSYEQYF

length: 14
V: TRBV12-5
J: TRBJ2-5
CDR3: CASARGGDPETQYF

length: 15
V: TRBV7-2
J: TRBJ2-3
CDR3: CASSEVAGGTDTQYF

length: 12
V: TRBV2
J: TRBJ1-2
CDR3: CASQSGVFGYTF